These T cell receptor beta chains were read from a single sample in a study of blood T cell repertoires in COVID-19. TCRdb keeps only in-frame clones here, not all; method: immunoSEQ multiplex PCR. Of 250,000 to 350,000 clones listed, 90% were seen once; the top ten hold around 4.4%. Sequencing was performed on PBMCs or T cells enriched from blood (not recorded which). The receptors shown here come from a woman younger than 30 with acute COVID-19. CDR3s include the opening cysteine and the closing phenylalanine or tryptophan. The D gene is left open where the match is weak. Part of the rows lack a size; the others show once, few, many or a class for expanded clones.

D gene,CDR3 length,V gene,clone size,J gene,CDR3 DNA,CDR3 protein
-,12,TRBV11-2,-,TRBJ2-7,TGTGCCAGCAGCTTGAGCCTCTACGAGCAGTACTTC,CASSLSLYEQYF
TRBD1,14,TRBV30,-,TRBJ1-2,TGTGCCTGGAGTGTAGGGGGCAACTCCTATGGCTACACCTTC,CAWSVGGNSYGYTF
-,18,TRBV5-1,-,TRBJ1-6,TGCGCCAGCAGCTGGAACCCAGGGAAGTGGGGCTATAATTCACCCCTCCACTTT,CASSWNPGKWGYNSPLHF
TRBD1,16,TRBV30,-,TRBJ1-1,TGTGCCTGGAGTGTAGGCGGACAGGGGTGGGACACTGAAGCTTTCTTT,CAWSVGGQGWDTEAFF
-,13,TRBV2,once,TRBJ2-7,TGTGCCAGCAGTCGCGAGCAATCCTACGAGCAGTACTTC,CASSREQSYEQYF
-,18,TRBV7-2,once,TRBJ1-6,TGTGCCAGCAGCCCAAAAGACTTTCCGAGCTCCTATAATTCACCCCTCCACTTT,CASSPKDFPSSYNSPLHF
-,16,TRBV14,-,TRBJ2-3,TGTGCCAGCAGCCAAGGTCTAGCAATTCGGGTAGATACGCAGTATTTT,CASSQGLAIRVDTQYF
-,13,TRBV7-9,-,TRBJ1-2,TGTGCCAGCACCTCCGCGGGGGTCGATGGCTACACCTTC,CASTSAGVDGYTF
TRBD1,14,TRBV2,-,TRBJ1-2,TGTGCCAGCAGTAGACAGGGGGCGCAGGATGGCTACACCTTC,CASSRQGAQDGYTF
-,15,TRBV28,-,TRBJ1-2,TGTGCCAGCACCCCCGACAGGCATGCTAACTATGGCTACACCTTC,CASTPDRHANYGYTF
-,11,TRBV12-3/TRBV12-4,few,TRBJ2-3,TGTGCCGTCCGGAGGGGAGATACGCAGTATTTT,CAVRRGDTQYF
TRBD2,17,TRBV28,-,TRBJ2-7,TGTGCCAGCAGTTCGAACTCGGGCGGGAGCCTCTCCTACGAGCAGTACTTC,CASSSNSGGSLSYEQYF
-,15,TRBV5-6,-,TRBJ2-3,TGTGCCAGCAGCTTACTTGGGGCTAGCACAGATACGCAGTATTTT,CASSLLGASTDTQYF
TRBD1,13,TRBV30,-,TRBJ1-5,TGTGCCTGGAGGGGACAGCCGACGGAGCCCCAGCATTTT,CAWRGQPTEPQHF
TRBD2,16,TRBV28,once,TRBJ2-7,TGTGCCAGCAGTCCACCCACTAGCGGGACCCAGCTCGAGCAGTACTTC,CASSPPTSGTQLEQYF
TRBD1,14,TRBV6-5,-,TRBJ1-4,TGTGCCAGCAGAATGGACAGGGGTAATGAAAAACTGCTTTTT,CASRMDRGNEKLLF
-,14,TRBV28,-,TRBJ2-3,TGTGCCAGCAGTTTAGACAGGCCCACAGATACGCAGTATTTT,CASSLDRPTDTQYF
-,15,TRBV3-1/TRBV3-2,-,TRBJ2-7,TGTGCCAGCAGCCAGCCCGGTAGCGTTCACTACGAGCAGTACTTC,CASSQPGSVHYEQYF
TRBD1,14,TRBV27,few,TRBJ2-7,TGTGCCAGCAGTCCGGGGGGACAGGGGTACGAGCAGTACTTC,CASSPGGQGYEQYF
-,16,TRBV29-1,-,TRBJ1-1,TGCAGCGTTGAAGCCCAGGCCCGGGGGCGGGGGGCTGAAGCTTTCTTT,CSVEAQARGRGAEAFF
TRBD1,17,TRBV5-6,-,TRBJ1-1,TGTGCCAGCAGCGGACAGGGGGCCTACCTTCGGAACACTGAAGCTTTCTTT,CASSGQGAYLRNTEAFF